This is a list of T cell receptor beta chains from one sample in a study of CD8 T cells in Susac syndrome. TCRdb reanalysed the immunoSEQ multiplex PCR reads using MiXCR and keeps one entry per CDR3 protein. The data show hundreds of thousands of distinct CDR3 sequences, around 90% seen once. Sequencing was done on a sample of CD8+ T cells from PBMCs. The receptor source for this set is a human donor with multiple sclerosis. Each CDR3 is given with its conserved first and last residue. Fields, in order: V gene, clone size, D gene, J gene, CDR3 protein, CDR3 DNA. A D gene is named only where the DNA matches it firmly. Clone size is not always given. Where it is, it says once, few, many or a class for expanded clones.

>TRBV12-3/TRBV12-4|-|TRBD2|TRBJ2-5
CASNKGLAGVSGETQYF
TGTGCCAGCAACAAAGGACTAGCGGGGGTCAGCGGGGAGACCCAGTACTTC
>TRBV21-1|-|-|TRBJ1-5
CASSKGGERPQHF
TGTGCCAGCAGCAAAGGCGGGGAGAGGCCCCAGCATTTT
>TRBV15|-|-|TRBJ2-6
CATSSGANVLTF
TGTGCCACCAGTTCTGGGGCCAACGTCCTGACTTTC
>TRBV5-5|-|-|TRBJ2-1
CASSPLWRGLNNEQFF
TGTGCCAGCAGCCCCCTTTGGAGGGGGCTCAACAATGAGCAGTTCTTC
>TRBV7-9|-|-|TRBJ1-2
CASSLRVVMGRHSYGYTF
TGTGCCAGCAGCCTTCGAGTTGTTATGGGCAGGCACTCCTATGGCTACACCTTC
>TRBV25-1|-|TRBD1|TRBJ2-1
CASRGTARTFF
TGTGCCAGCAGGGGGACAGCCCGCACCTTCTTC
>TRBV3-1|-|-|TRBJ2-7
CASSPANQNYEQYF
TGTGCCAGCAGCCCCGCGAACCAGAACTACGAGCAGTACTTC
>TRBV6-2/TRBV6-3|-|-|TRBJ2-3
CASSYSGQRTDTQYF
TGTGCCAGCAGTTACTCTGGACAGCGCACAGATACGCAGTATTTT
>TRBV20-1|-|-|TRBJ2-3
CSALGIRMNTDTQYF
TGCAGTGCTCTTGGAATTCGAATGAACACAGATACGCAGTATTTT
>TRBV12-3/TRBV12-4|-|-|TRBJ1-1
CASSPDGEGFF
TGTGCCAGCAGTCCCGACGGGGAAGGCTTCTTT
>TRBV7-9|-|TRBD2|TRBJ2-7
CASSWTSGPIYEQYF
TGTGCCAGCAGCTGGACTAGCGGGCCGATCTACGAGCAGTACTTC
>TRBV9|-|-|TRBJ1-5
CASSAYGDSNQPQHF
TGTGCCAGCAGCGCATACGGGGATAGCAATCAGCCCCAGCATTTT
>TRBV6-5|once|-|TRBJ1-1
CASSAPTNTEAFF
TGTGCCAGCAGTGCACCTACAAACACTGAAGCTTTCTTT
>TRBV27|-|-|TRBJ1-1
CASSRGGGQAFF
TGTGCCAGCAGCCGAGGTGGGGGGCAAGCTTTCTTT
>TRBV12-3/TRBV12-4|-|TRBD2|TRBJ2-3
CASSLPGRPDTQYF
TGTGCCAGCAGTTTACCCGGGAGGCCAGATACGCAGTATTTT
>TRBV20-1|-|TRBD1|TRBJ2-7
CSARGQGTSYEQYF
TGCAGTGCTAGGGGACAGGGGACTTCATACGAGCAGTACTTC
>TRBV27|-|-|TRBJ1-2
CASSLNRFYGYTF
TGTGCCAGCAGTTTGAACAGATTCTATGGCTACACCTTC
>TRBV7-9|few|TRBD2|TRBJ2-7
CASSSPSGPSYEQYF
TGTGCCAGCAGCTCCCCTAGCGGACCCTCCTACGAGCAGTACTTC